Listed below are T cell receptor beta chains from one sample, sequenced in a study of cytomegalovirus exposure and HLA in healthy donors. Only in-frame clones appear in the TCRdb table, and some are missing; sequencing was by immunoSEQ multiplex PCR. The repertoire includes roughly 97,000 clones, roughly 76% of them detected once, and around 3.5% sits in the top ten. The sequencing sample was made of PBMCs. The receptors derive from a man between 40 and 49 years old in good health and CMV-seronegative. The CDR3 runs from the conserved cysteine through the conserved F or W. The D gene is left open where the match is weak. Part of the rows lack a size; the others show once, few, many or a class for expanded clones.

v_gene: TRBV7-8; j_gene: TRBJ2-7; abundance: -; d_gene: TRBD1; CDR3nt: TGTGCCAGCAGCTTAGTGGACAGGGGTTCCTACGAGCAGTACTTC; CDR3aa: CASSLVDRGSYEQYF
v_gene: TRBV19; j_gene: TRBJ1-1; abundance: -; d_gene: TRBD1; CDR3nt: TGTGCCAGTAGTCCCCGACAGGGGATGGCAACTGAAGCTTTCTTT; CDR3aa: CASSPRQGMATEAFF
v_gene: TRBV4-3; j_gene: TRBJ1-3; abundance: -; d_gene: TRBD1; CDR3nt: TGCGCCAGCAGCCAAAGGACAGGGGCTGGAAACACCATATATTTT; CDR3aa: CASSQRTGAGNTIYF
v_gene: TRBV11-1; j_gene: TRBJ2-1; abundance: -; d_gene: -; CDR3nt: TGTGCCAGCAGCTTGGACACTTTCTCCTACAATGAGCAGTTCTTC; CDR3aa: CASSLDTFSYNEQFF
v_gene: TRBV6-4; j_gene: TRBJ2-3; abundance: -; d_gene: TRBD1; CDR3nt: TGTGCCAGCAGTTTACAGGGGTTGGGAGATACGCAGTATTTT; CDR3aa: CASSLQGLGDTQYF
v_gene: TRBV4-1; j_gene: TRBJ2-3; abundance: -; d_gene: -; CDR3nt: TGCGCCAGCACTTCTGAGGGATCGACAGATACGCAGTATTTT; CDR3aa: CASTSEGSTDTQYF
v_gene: TRBV25-1; j_gene: TRBJ2-7; abundance: -; d_gene: -; CDR3nt: TGTGCCAGCAGTGAATTAGGGAGGAGCTCCTACGAGCAGTACTTC; CDR3aa: CASSELGRSSYEQYF
v_gene: TRBV7-2; j_gene: TRBJ2-1; abundance: -; d_gene: TRBD1; CDR3nt: TGTGCCACTGACGGGACAGTCTTTCGTCCCGAGCAGTTCTTC; CDR3aa: CATDGTVFRPEQFF
v_gene: TRBV2; j_gene: TRBJ1-2; abundance: few; d_gene: TRBD1; CDR3nt: TGTGCCAGCAGTGAGCGAAGGACAGGGGGCGGCTACACCTTC; CDR3aa: CASSERRTGGGYTF
v_gene: TRBV29-1; j_gene: TRBJ1-2; abundance: few; d_gene: -; CDR3nt: TGCAGCGTTCCCCCAGGCGGGGCTAACTATGGCTACACCTTC; CDR3aa: CSVPPGGANYGYTF
v_gene: TRBV7-3; j_gene: TRBJ2-5; abundance: once; d_gene: TRBD2; CDR3nt: TGTGCCAGCAGCTTAACTGGACTAGCGGGGGTGACCCAGTACTTC; CDR3aa: CASSLTGLAGVTQYF
v_gene: TRBV13; j_gene: TRBJ1-3; abundance: -; d_gene: -; CDR3nt: TGTGCCAGCAGCCACAGAGGAAACACCATATATTTT; CDR3aa: CASSHRGNTIYF
v_gene: TRBV5-1; j_gene: TRBJ2-7; abundance: -; d_gene: -; CDR3nt: TGCGCCAGCAGCCGCCGGACAGTTAATGACGAGCAGTACTTC; CDR3aa: CASSRRTVNDEQYF
v_gene: TRBV28; j_gene: TRBJ1-2; abundance: -; d_gene: TRBD1; CDR3nt: TGTGCCAGCAGTACCCAACAGGGGTATAACTATGGCTACACCTTC; CDR3aa: CASSTQQGYNYGYTF
v_gene: TRBV4-1; j_gene: TRBJ1-5; abundance: -; d_gene: TRBD1; CDR3nt: TGCGCCAGCAGCCAAGAGACAGGGCTAGGTCAGCCCCAGCATTTT; CDR3aa: CASSQETGLGQPQHF
v_gene: TRBV6-1; j_gene: TRBJ1-3; abundance: -; d_gene: -; CDR3nt: TGTGCCAGCAGTGAAGCGGTGTCGGGGGCTGGAAACACCATATATTTT; CDR3aa: CASSEAVSGAGNTIYF
v_gene: TRBV7-2; j_gene: TRBJ2-1; abundance: -; d_gene: -; CDR3nt: TGTGCCAGCAGCCAGAGGGGACTTAGCTCCTACAATGAGCAGTTCTTC; CDR3aa: CASSQRGLSSYNEQFF
v_gene: TRBV13; j_gene: TRBJ2-3; abundance: -; d_gene: TRBD2; CDR3nt: TGTGCCAGCAGCGGCGGGACTAGCGGGGGGGCCCCAGATACGCAGTATTTT; CDR3aa: CASSGGTSGGAPDTQYF
v_gene: TRBV4-2; j_gene: TRBJ2-7; abundance: -; d_gene: TRBD1; CDR3nt: TGTGCCAGCAGCCCCCGACAGGGGGGTAACGAGCAGTACTTC; CDR3aa: CASSPRQGGNEQYF
v_gene: TRBV9; j_gene: TRBJ1-2; abundance: -; d_gene: TRBD1; CDR3nt: TGTGCCAGCAGCGTAGTCCCGGACAGGGAGGATGGCTACACCTTC; CDR3aa: CASSVVPDREDGYTF
v_gene: TRBV4-3; j_gene: TRBJ1-2; abundance: -; d_gene: TRBD1; CDR3nt: TGCGCCAGCAGCCAGTACCGGGACAGAAAATCCTATGGCTACACCTTC; CDR3aa: CASSQYRDRKSYGYTF
v_gene: TRBV5-1; j_gene: TRBJ2-2; abundance: -; d_gene: -; CDR3nt: TGCGCCAGCAAGGACACCCTTCGCACCGGGGAGCTGTTTTTT; CDR3aa: CASKDTLRTGELFF
v_gene: TRBV2; j_gene: TRBJ2-5; abundance: once; d_gene: -; CDR3nt: TGTGCCAGCAGCCACTTTCTGCGGGCGGAGACCCAGTACTTC; CDR3aa: CASSHFLRAETQYF
v_gene: TRBV5-1; j_gene: TRBJ2-4; abundance: -; d_gene: -; CDR3nt: TGCGCCAGCAGCTTAGGACAGTTACTAGCCAAAAACATTCAGTACTTC; CDR3aa: CASSLGQLLAKNIQYF
v_gene: TRBV7-9; j_gene: TRBJ2-3; abundance: few; d_gene: -; CDR3nt: TGTGCCAGCAGTGCCCAGATCAGGGGCTCTAGCACAGATACGCAGTATTTT; CDR3aa: CASSAQIRGSSTDTQYF
v_gene: TRBV5-1; j_gene: TRBJ2-1; abundance: -; d_gene: TRBD1; CDR3nt: TGCGCCAGCCGGGGGGTCGGGACAGGGTTTGGTAATGAGCAGTTCTTC; CDR3aa: CASRGVGTGFGNEQFF
v_gene: TRBV18; j_gene: TRBJ1-1; abundance: -; d_gene: -; CDR3nt: TGTGCCAGCTCACCCAATCCGGGGGTGAACACTGAAGCTTTCTTT; CDR3aa: CASSPNPGVNTEAFF
v_gene: TRBV5-1; j_gene: TRBJ1-2; abundance: -; d_gene: TRBD1; CDR3nt: TGCGCCAGCAGCGAGGGACAGGGGGAAGGCTACACCTTC; CDR3aa: CASSEGQGEGYTF
v_gene: TRBV4-3; j_gene: TRBJ1-4; abundance: -; d_gene: -; CDR3nt: TGCGCCAGCAGCCGATCGGGGAAAGTGGGTGAAAAACTGTTTTTT; CDR3aa: CASSRSGKVGEKLFF
v_gene: TRBV18; j_gene: TRBJ2-7; abundance: -; d_gene: -; CDR3nt: TGTGCCAGCTCATCCAGGTACGAGCAGTACTTC; CDR3aa: CASSSRYEQYF
v_gene: TRBV14; j_gene: TRBJ2-1; abundance: once; d_gene: TRBD1; CDR3nt: TGTGCCAGCAGCCGGACAGGGGGCCTTATTTGGTACAATGAGCAGTTCTTC; CDR3aa: CASSRTGGLIWYNEQFF
v_gene: TRBV12-5; j_gene: TRBJ1-1; abundance: -; d_gene: -; CDR3nt: TGTGCTAGTGGTCTTAACACTGAAGCTTTCTTT; CDR3aa: CASGLNTEAFF
v_gene: TRBV4-2; j_gene: TRBJ2-5; abundance: -; d_gene: -; CDR3nt: TGTGCCAGCAGCCAAGAAGTGGGTCTCGGGAAGACCCAGTACTTC; CDR3aa: CASSQEVGLGKTQYF
v_gene: TRBV5-4; j_gene: TRBJ1-4; abundance: -; d_gene: TRBD1; CDR3nt: TGTGCCAGCAGGGCAGGGGGAACTAATGAAAAACTGTTTTTT; CDR3aa: CASRAGGTNEKLFF
v_gene: TRBV6-5; j_gene: TRBJ2-7; abundance: -; d_gene: TRBD2; CDR3nt: TGTGCCAGCACCTTCGGGGGGGATTCCTACGAGCAGTACTTC; CDR3aa: CASTFGGDSYEQYF
v_gene: TRBV11-3; j_gene: TRBJ1-5; abundance: -; d_gene: TRBD1; CDR3nt: TGTGCCAGCAGCTTAGCAACAGGGGGAGGTGGTCAGCCCCAGCATTTT; CDR3aa: CASSLATGGGGQPQHF
v_gene: TRBV5-4; j_gene: TRBJ2-1; abundance: few; d_gene: -; CDR3nt: TGTGCCAGCAGCTCGCGGACAAACAGCAATGAGCAGTTCTTC; CDR3aa: CASSSRTNSNEQFF
v_gene: TRBV30; j_gene: TRBJ1-5; abundance: -; d_gene: -; CDR3nt: TGTGCCTGGAGGCCCCAGGGAATCAATCAGCCCCAGCATTTT; CDR3aa: CAWRPQGINQPQHF
v_gene: TRBV5-6; j_gene: TRBJ1-2; abundance: -; d_gene: TRBD1; CDR3nt: TGTGCCAGCAGCTTGGGGGGACAGCCGGGCTACACCTTC; CDR3aa: CASSLGGQPGYTF
v_gene: TRBV15; j_gene: TRBJ2-5; abundance: -; d_gene: -; CDR3nt: TGTGCCACCAGCAGAGATCCGGCAGGTCAGTCTACAGAGACCCAGTACTTC; CDR3aa: CATSRDPAGQSTETQYF
v_gene: TRBV5-6; j_gene: TRBJ1-6; abundance: -; d_gene: TRBD1; CDR3nt: TGTGCCAGCAGCCTCCGGGACAGTTATAATTCACCCCTCCACTTT; CDR3aa: CASSLRDSYNSPLHF
v_gene: TRBV4-2; j_gene: TRBJ2-7; abundance: -; d_gene: TRBD1; CDR3nt: TGTGCCAGCAGCCCCGCCGGGACAGGGGGCTACGAGCAGTACTTC; CDR3aa: CASSPAGTGGYEQYF
v_gene: TRBV29-1; j_gene: TRBJ2-7; abundance: -; d_gene: TRBD2; CDR3nt: TGCAGCGGGCTGCGCGGGGGCGAGCAGTACTTC; CDR3aa: CSGLRGGEQYF
v_gene: TRBV27; j_gene: TRBJ1-6; abundance: once; d_gene: TRBD1; CDR3nt: TGTGCCAGCAGTTTATCGATGAGGGGGACAGCCGGACCCCTCCACTTT; CDR3aa: CASSLSMRGTAGPLHF
v_gene: TRBV5-1; j_gene: TRBJ2-7; abundance: once; d_gene: TRBD1; CDR3nt: TGCGCCAGCAGCGTCCTACAGGGGCTGACCTACGAGCAGTACTTC; CDR3aa: CASSVLQGLTYEQYF
v_gene: TRBV6-5; j_gene: TRBJ1-5; abundance: few; d_gene: -; CDR3nt: TGTGCCACCGGGTGGGGCCAGCCCCAGCATTTT; CDR3aa: CATGWGQPQHF
v_gene: TRBV14; j_gene: TRBJ1-5; abundance: -; d_gene: -; CDR3nt: TGTGCCAGCAGCCAAGAGAATGGGGCTAGCAATCAGCCCCAGCATTTT; CDR3aa: CASSQENGASNQPQHF